This T cell receptor beta chain stems from a study of T cell therapy after organ transplantation (dated by TCRdb to the late 2010s). Broadly, across the study: Therapy products were autologous CMV-specific T cells expanded in vitro for about 2 weeks with a peptide pool of 30 HLA class I and II CMV epitopes. Patients were given up to 6 doses of T cells at 2-week intervals and were followed for roughly 27 weeks after finishing therapy. Among the approximately 10 patients, eight were classed as clinical responders, while two were classed as nonresponders. A median of 1.92 x 10^8 CMV-specific T cells was administered to patients across 2 to 6 intravenous infusions. This study was a follow-up analysis of the TRBV repertoire from an open-label phase I trial that tested autologous CMV-specific adoptive T cell therapy in people who had received solid-organ transplants. Pretherapy peripheral blood samples were collected before commencement of T cell therapy. Long-term post-therapy samples were obtainable from only about 80% of the 10 patients.

In the case of this clone: Its antigen has not been determined. Nothing much larger sits one base from this clone, and base qualities are not available.

The immunoSEQ two-step, bias-controlled multiplex PCR assay was used to amplify TRB CDR3 regions from genomic DNA. CDR3 libraries were sequenced on an Illumina NextSeq 500. The source study handled its data this way. The immunoSEQ Analyzer platform was used for initial alignment and bioinformatics, including bias normalization against synthetic CDR3 analogs. V, D and J genes were annotated according to IMGT database definitions. Additional TRBV analyses were carried out with default settings in VDJtools version 1.1.10 and the R package tcR version 2.2.1.11. GLIPH analysis was done using default settings in version 1.0. To test for significant clonotype frequency changes in CDR3 sequences with at least 5 reads, a 2-sided binomial test with Benjamini-Hochberg correction (alpha = 0.01) was used. This is the immuneACCESS table as TCRdb keeps it, with only in-frame sequences that have V and J called. A part of the clones is gone; compared with another copy, unresolved V genes explain less than half, and the rest is unexplained. The DNA gave D and trimming, while V, J and clone size come from that table. For this sample the table gives some 1,200 clones, of which around three quarters were detected only once. In total, the top ten clones hold over 35% of the sample.

The time point label of this sample denotes: before start of T cell therapy. The patients had received solid-organ transplants and had drug-resistant/recurrent cytomegalovirus. Ten trial participants were chosen for repertoire analysis on the basis of the availability of post-therapy peripheral blood mononuclear cells. Viable CD3+CD8+CD4- lymphocytes were sorted from PBMCs on a BD FACSAria III. The Qiagen DNeasy Kit was used to extract genomic DNA from sorted cells. General findings and caveats noted by the study authors: Fold change in CD8 clonality after therapy was inversely correlated with pretherapy clonality, suggesting that less biased repertoires were more receptive to remodeling. Before therapy, nonresponders had marked clonal expansions, and after therapy the repertoires of nonresponders changed only minimally. Few detected expansions in nonresponders may reflect reduced sample coverage from poor CD8+ T cell yield. Post-therapy reconstitution appeared to include both transferred clonotypes and endogenous clonotypes not detected in the therapy products. Because the cohort was small, confounders such as concurrent antirejection and antiviral medications could not be assessed.

The receptor's source is a human patient who had received a solid organ transplant and had CMV disease. Material: CD8+ T cells from blood, obtained before autologous CMV-specific T cell therapy.

The DNA reads TGTGCCAGCAGCTTGGCCGTTTGGCCGACTGAAAAACTGTTTTTT. Its protein reads: CASSLAVWPTEKLFF. The chain is assembled from TRBV5-6 and TRBJ1-4; the D gene identity is not certain. V and J are truncated by 0 bases and 7 bases respectively, leaving an intervening sequence of 13 bases. Spanning cysteine to phenylalanine, the CDR3 consists of 15 amino acids. Only CDR3 DNA is held: 45 bases, read in frame from base 1. CDR1 and CDR2, looked up from the germline V gene, are SGHDT and YYEEEE. Outside the CDR3, residues come from the reference TRBV5-6 and TRBJ1-4 proteins, so the full variable domain is: DAGVTQSPTHLIKTRGQQVTLRCSPKSGHDTVSWYQQALGQGPQFIFQYYEEEERQRGNFPDRFSGHQFPNYSSELNVNALLLGDSALYLCASSLAVWPTEKLFFGSGTQLSVL.